These T cell receptor beta chains were read from a single sample in a study of OX40 agonist ivuxolimab in advanced cancers. Clones were sequenced by immunoSEQ multiplex PCR, and TCRdb holds only the in-frame ones, with some missing. The table lists some 63,000 clones, about 89% of them singletons, with approximately 4.8% in the top ten. The sequenced sample was CD4+ or CD8+ T cells sorted from blood, obtained in a trial of the OX40 agonist ivuxolimab. The receptors originated from an adult with an advanced solid tumor such as melanoma, head and neck, liver or kidney cancer. CDR3s include the opening cysteine and the closing phenylalanine or tryptophan. Fields, in order: clone size, V gene, D gene, J gene, CDR3 protein, CDR3 DNA. D genes are given only for firm matches. Expanded clones get a size class; other rows say once, few or many, or leave the size out.

>-|TRBV7-2|TRBD1|TRBJ1-6
CASTLGWYRGRFSPLHF
TGTGCCAGCACCCTGGGATGGTACAGGGGGAGGTTTTCACCCCTCCACTTT
>-|TRBV6-6|-|TRBJ1-4
CASSRVIGENEKLFF
TGTGCCAGCAGCCGCGTAATTGGGGAGAATGAAAAACTGTTTTTT
>once|TRBV6-6|-|TRBJ1-1
CASSYQGSNTEAFF
TGTGCCAGCAGTTACCAGGGGTCGAACACTGAAGCTTTCTTT
>-|TRBV7-2|-|TRBJ2-7
CASSLPRSIRSEQYF
TGTGCCAGCAGCTTACCCCGTTCAATTCGCAGCGAGCAGTACTTC
>-|TRBV2|-|TRBJ1-3
CASSDRISGNTIYF
TGTGCCAGCAGTGACAGAATCTCTGGAAACACCATATATTTT
>-|TRBV30|-|TRBJ1-4
CAWSMGTLSTNEKLFF
TGTGCCTGGAGTATGGGGACGCTTTCAACTAATGAAAAACTGTTTTTT
>-|TRBV4-1|TRBD2|TRBJ2-1
CASSHARLAGGQYNEQFF
TGCGCCAGCAGCCACGCCAGACTAGCGGGAGGCCAATACAATGAGCAGTTCTTC
>-|TRBV29-1|-|TRBJ2-1
CSVGGGRFNEQFF
TGCAGCGTTGGTGGGGGGCGTTTCAATGAGCAGTTCTTC
>-|TRBV6-1|-|TRBJ2-7
CASTKDGTYEQYF
TGTGCCAGCACAAAGGACGGTACCTACGAGCAGTACTTC
>-|TRBV2|TRBD2|TRBJ2-1
CATPRGASGRNEQFF
TGTGCCACCCCGCGGGGGGCTAGCGGACGAAATGAGCAGTTCTTC
>-|TRBV5-6|-|TRBJ1-2
CASTAPGSYYGYTF
TGTGCCAGCACCGCGCCTGGGTCGTACTATGGCTACACCTTC
>-|TRBV7-2|-|TRBJ2-7
CASSWGGRPPYEQYF
TGTGCCAGCAGCTGGGGGGGGCGGCCACCCTACGAGCAGTACTTC
>-|TRBV5-1|TRBD2|TRBJ2-7
CASSLTAGESYEQYF
TGCGCCAGCAGCTTGACAGCGGGGGAATCCTACGAGCAGTACTTC
>-|TRBV6-5|-|TRBJ1-2
CASSYGTDYYGYTF
TGTGCCAGCAGTTACGGGACTGATTATTATGGCTACACCTTC
>once|TRBV21-1|-|TRBJ2-3
CASTDRFLGTRTDTQYF
TGTGCCAGCACCGATAGATTCCTGGGGACCCGCACAGATACGCAGTATTTT
>-|TRBV27|TRBD2|TRBJ2-5
CASSLSWGGTETQYF
TGTGCCAGCAGTTTGAGTTGGGGGGGGACTGAGACCCAGTACTTC
>-|TRBV4-1|TRBD1|TRBJ1-2
CASSQAPTGTGFWGYTF
TGCGCCAGCAGCCAAGCCCCCACCGGGACAGGTTTTTGGGGCTACACCTTC
>-|TRBV5-1|-|TRBJ2-7
CASSQDVEQYF
TGCGCCAGCAGCCAGGACGTCGAGCAGTACTTC
>-|TRBV13|-|TRBJ2-1
CASSLDTGGPNISYNEQFF
TGTGCCAGCAGCTTGGATACTGGCGGGCCGAATATTTCCTACAATGAGCAGTTCTTC
>-|TRBV5-1|TRBD2|TRBJ2-3
CASSRTSGGTDTQYF
TGCGCCAGCAGCAGAACTAGCGGGGGCACAGATACGCAGTATTTT
>-|TRBV20-1|-|TRBJ2-1
CSAASFYEQFF
TGCAGTGCAGCTAGTTTCTATGAGCAGTTCTTC
>-|TRBV21-1|-|TRBJ2-6
CASSTIRDRGPYSGANVLTF
TGTGCCAGCAGCACGATCCGGGACAGGGGGCCCTACTCTGGGGCCAACGTCCTGACTTTC
>-|TRBV21-1|-|TRBJ1-1
CASSKVGVRKASEAFF
TGTGCCAGCAGCAAAGTGGGGGTTAGGAAAGCCTCTGAAGCTTTCTTT
>-|TRBV11-2|-|TRBJ1-3
CASSFTHVYSGNTIYF
TGTGCCAGCAGCTTCACCCACGTGTACTCTGGAAACACCATATATTTT
>-|TRBV27|-|TRBJ1-2
CASSFDPSVYGYTF
TGTGCCAGCAGTTTTGATCCCTCCGTCTATGGCTACACCTTC
>-|TRBV7-3|-|TRBJ2-7
CASSEGPAYEQYF
TGTGCCAGCAGCGAAGGACCAGCCTACGAGCAGTACTTC
>-|TRBV11-2|TRBD2|TRBJ2-1
CASSPGGWERYNEQFF
TGTGCCAGCAGCCCGGGGGGGTGGGAAAGGTACAATGAGCAGTTCTTC
>-|TRBV15|-|TRBJ2-7
CATSREKGSSYEQYF
TGTGCCACCAGCAGAGAAAAGGGCAGCTCCTACGAGCAGTACTTC
>-|TRBV7-2|TRBD1|TRBJ2-7
CASSLWGQTYEQYF
TGTGCCAGCAGCTTATGGGGACAGACCTACGAGCAGTACTTC
>-|TRBV7-8|TRBD1|TRBJ1-1
CASSATGLREAFF
TGTGCCAGCAGCGCGACAGGGTTACGTGAAGCTTTCTTT
>-|TRBV15|-|TRBJ2-7
CATSREVNYEQYF
TGTGCCACCAGCAGAGAGGTGAACTACGAGCAGTACTTC
>-|TRBV4-1|TRBD2|TRBJ2-1
CASSHVPGLAGVHEQFF
TGCGCCAGCAGCCATGTCCCGGGACTAGCGGGGGTCCATGAGCAGTTCTTC
>-|TRBV5-1|TRBD1|TRBJ2-3
CASSLAQGVDTQYF
TGCGCCAGCAGCTTGGCACAGGGGGTAGATACGCAGTATTTT
>-|TRBV19|TRBD2|TRBJ2-1
CASSIWGGEQFF
TGTGCCAGTAGTATTTGGGGGGGTGAGCAGTTCTTC
>-|TRBV2|-|TRBJ2-1
CASRVDIFSEQFF
TGTGCCAGCAGGGTGGACATCTTCAGTGAGCAGTTCTTC
>-|TRBV4-3|-|TRBJ1-6
CASSRAPPGPNSPLHF
TGCGCCAGCAGCCGAGCCCCGCCAGGACCAAATTCACCCCTCCACTTT
>-|TRBV28|-|TRBJ2-5
CASSFSETQYF
TGTGCCAGCAGTTTTTCGGAGACCCAGTACTTC
>-|TRBV30|-|TRBJ1-3
CAWETWDTIYF
TGTGCCTGGGAGACGTGGGACACCATATATTTT
>-|TRBV18|TRBD1|TRBJ1-2
CASSPQGFGYTF
TGCGCCAGCTCACCACAGGGGTTCGGCTACACCTTC
>-|TRBV28|-|TRBJ2-3
CASSLRLTDTQYF
TGTGCCAGCAGTTTAAGGTTAACAGATACGCAGTATTTT
>-|TRBV4-2|-|TRBJ1-2
CASSQEPGTVAPYGYTF
TGTGCCAGCAGCCAAGAGCCAGGGACCGTTGCTCCCTATGGCTACACCTTC
>-|TRBV9|-|TRBJ2-2
CASSLGADTGELFF
TGTGCCAGCAGTCTCGGGGCAGACACCGGGGAGCTGTTTTTT
>-|TRBV5-1|-|TRBJ1-5
CASSPGETSNQPQHF
TGCGCCAGCAGCCCCGGGGAGACCAGCAATCAGCCCCAGCATTTT
>once|TRBV7-9|-|TRBJ1-1
CASSLGLMNTEAFF
TGTGCCAGCAGCTTAGGGCTGATGAACACTGAAGCTTTCTTT
>few|TRBV6-5|-|TRBJ2-3
CASSYSFRLVNTQYF
TGTGCCAGCAGTTACTCGTTCCGCTTAGTAAATACGCAGTATTTT
>once|TRBV4-1|TRBD2|TRBJ2-2
CASSQDGWKRGAAGELFF
TGCGCCAGCAGCCAAGACGGGTGGAAGCGGGGGGCTGCCGGGGAGCTGTTTTTT
>-|TRBV29-1|-|TRBJ1-1
CSIGRGNTEAFF
TGCAGCATCGGACGGGGGAACACTGAAGCTTTCTTT
>once|TRBV9|TRBD1|TRBJ1-2
CASSGGTENYGYTF
TGTGCCAGCAGCGGAGGGACAGAAAACTATGGCTACACCTTC